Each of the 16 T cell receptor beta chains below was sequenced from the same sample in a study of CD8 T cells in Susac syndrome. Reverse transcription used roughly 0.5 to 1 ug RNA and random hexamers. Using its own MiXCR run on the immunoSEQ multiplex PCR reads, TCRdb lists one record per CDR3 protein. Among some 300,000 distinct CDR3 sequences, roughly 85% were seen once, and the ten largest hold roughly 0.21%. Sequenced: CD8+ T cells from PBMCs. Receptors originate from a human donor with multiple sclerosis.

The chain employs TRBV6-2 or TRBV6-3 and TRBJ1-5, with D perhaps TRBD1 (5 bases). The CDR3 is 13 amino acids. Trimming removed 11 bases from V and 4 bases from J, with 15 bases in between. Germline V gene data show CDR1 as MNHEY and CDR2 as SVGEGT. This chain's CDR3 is CAVGRQGNQPQHF. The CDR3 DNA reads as TGTGCCGTCGGGCGTCAGGGAAATCAGCCCCAGCATTTT.

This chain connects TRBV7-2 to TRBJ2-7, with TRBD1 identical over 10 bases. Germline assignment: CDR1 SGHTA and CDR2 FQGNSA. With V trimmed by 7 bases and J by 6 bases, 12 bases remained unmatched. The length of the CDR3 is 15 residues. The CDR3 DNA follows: TGTGCCAGCACCCCGGGGGGGACAGGGGCTGGCGAGCAGTACTTC. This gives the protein CASTPGGTGAGEQYF.

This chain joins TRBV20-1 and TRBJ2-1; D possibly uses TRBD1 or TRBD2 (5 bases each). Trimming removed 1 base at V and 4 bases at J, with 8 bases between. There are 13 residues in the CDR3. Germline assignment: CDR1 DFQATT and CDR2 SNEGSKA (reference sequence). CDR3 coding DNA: TGCAGTGCTAGAGCCGAGGGGTACAATGAGCAGTTCTTC. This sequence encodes CSARAEGYNEQFF.

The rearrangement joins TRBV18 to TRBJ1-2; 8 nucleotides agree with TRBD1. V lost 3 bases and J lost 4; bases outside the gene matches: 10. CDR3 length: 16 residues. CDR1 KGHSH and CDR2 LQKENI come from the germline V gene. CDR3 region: CASSPLRQGLGYGYTF. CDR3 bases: TGTGCCAGCTCACCCCTTAGACAGGGGTTGGGCTATGGCTACACCTTC.

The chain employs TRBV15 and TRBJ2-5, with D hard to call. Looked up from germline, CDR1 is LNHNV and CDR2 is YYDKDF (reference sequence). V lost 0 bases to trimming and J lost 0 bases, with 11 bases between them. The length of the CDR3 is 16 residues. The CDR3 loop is CATSRDGRQYQETQYF. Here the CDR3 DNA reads TGTGCCACCAGCAGAGATGGGCGGCAGTACCAAGAGACCCAGTACTTC. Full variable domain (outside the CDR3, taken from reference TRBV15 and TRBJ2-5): DAMVIQNPRYQVTQFGKPVTLSCSQTLNHNVMYWYQQKSSQAPKLLFHYYDKDFNNEADTPDNFQSRRPNTSFCFLDIRSPGLGDTAMYLCATSRDGRQYQETQYFGPGTRLLVL.

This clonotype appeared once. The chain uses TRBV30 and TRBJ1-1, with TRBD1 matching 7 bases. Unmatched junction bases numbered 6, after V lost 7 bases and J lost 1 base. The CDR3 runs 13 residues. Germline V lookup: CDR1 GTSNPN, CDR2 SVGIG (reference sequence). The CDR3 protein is CAFMGQPNTEAFF. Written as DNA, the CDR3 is TGTGCCTTTATGGGACAGCCGAACACTGAAGCTTTCTTT.

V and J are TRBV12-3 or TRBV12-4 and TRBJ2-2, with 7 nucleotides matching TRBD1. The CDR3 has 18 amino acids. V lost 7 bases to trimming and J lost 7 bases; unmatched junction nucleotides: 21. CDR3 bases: TGTGCCAGCAATTCTATACCGACAGGGATGAATGGCGACGGGGAGCTGTTTTTT. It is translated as CASNSIPTGMNGDGELFF.

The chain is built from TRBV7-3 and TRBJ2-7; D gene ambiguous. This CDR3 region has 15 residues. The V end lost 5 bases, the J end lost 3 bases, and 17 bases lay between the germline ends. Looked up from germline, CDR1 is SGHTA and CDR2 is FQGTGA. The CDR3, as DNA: TGTGCCAGCAGCCCAACGTCCGAGCCGTTCTACGAGCAGTACTTC. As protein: CASSPTSEPFYEQYF.

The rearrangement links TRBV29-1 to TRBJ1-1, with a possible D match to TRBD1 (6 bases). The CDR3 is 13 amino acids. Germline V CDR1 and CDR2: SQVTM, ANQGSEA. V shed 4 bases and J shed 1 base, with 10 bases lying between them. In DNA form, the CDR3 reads TGCAGCGTTGTCTCGGACAGGAACACTGAAGCTTTCTTT. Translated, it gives CSVVSDRNTEAFF.

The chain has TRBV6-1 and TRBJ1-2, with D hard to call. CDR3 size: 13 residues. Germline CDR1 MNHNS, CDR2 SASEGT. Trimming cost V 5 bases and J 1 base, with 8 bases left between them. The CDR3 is CASSPRHNYGYTF. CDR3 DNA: TGTGCCAGCAGTCCCCGCCATAACTATGGCTACACCTTC.

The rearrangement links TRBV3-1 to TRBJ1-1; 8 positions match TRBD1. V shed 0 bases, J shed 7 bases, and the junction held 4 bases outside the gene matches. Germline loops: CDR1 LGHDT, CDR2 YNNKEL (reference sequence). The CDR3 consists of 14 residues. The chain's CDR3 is CASSQDTGQVEAFF. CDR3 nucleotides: TGTGCCAGCAGCCAAGATACGGGACAGGTTGAAGCTTTCTTT.

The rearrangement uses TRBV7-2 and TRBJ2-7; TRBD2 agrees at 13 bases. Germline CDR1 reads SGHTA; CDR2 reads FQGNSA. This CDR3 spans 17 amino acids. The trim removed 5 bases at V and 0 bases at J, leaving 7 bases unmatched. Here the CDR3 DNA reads TGTGCCAGCAGCCAGGGACTAGCGGGATATCTCTCCTACGAGCAGTACTTC. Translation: CASSQGLAGYLSYEQYF.

The CDR3 sequence: CSASRGGPSSYEQYF. CDR3 DNA: TGCAGTGCTAGCCGCGGGGGCCCGAGCTCCTACGAGCAGTACTTC. This chain connects TRBV20-1 to TRBJ2-7; D is perhaps TRBD2 (7 bases). This CDR3 is built from 15 residues. Germline loops: CDR1 DFQATT, CDR2 SNEGSKA (reference sequence). V was shortened by 3 bases and J by 0 bases, with 15 bases between the two germline ends.

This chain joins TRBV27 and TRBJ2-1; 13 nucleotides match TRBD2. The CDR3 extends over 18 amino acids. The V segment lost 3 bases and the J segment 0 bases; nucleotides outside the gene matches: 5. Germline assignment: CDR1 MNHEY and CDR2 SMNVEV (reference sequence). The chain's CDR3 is CASSFRLAGGFSYNEQFF. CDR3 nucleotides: TGTGCCAGCAGTTTTCGACTAGCGGGAGGCTTCTCCTACAATGAGCAGTTCTTC.

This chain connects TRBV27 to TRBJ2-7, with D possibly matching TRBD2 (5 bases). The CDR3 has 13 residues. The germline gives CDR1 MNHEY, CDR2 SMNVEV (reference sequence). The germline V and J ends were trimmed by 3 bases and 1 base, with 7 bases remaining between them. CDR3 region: CASSLDWSYEQYF. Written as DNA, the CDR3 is TGTGCCAGCAGTTTGGACTGGTCCTACGAGCAGTACTTC.

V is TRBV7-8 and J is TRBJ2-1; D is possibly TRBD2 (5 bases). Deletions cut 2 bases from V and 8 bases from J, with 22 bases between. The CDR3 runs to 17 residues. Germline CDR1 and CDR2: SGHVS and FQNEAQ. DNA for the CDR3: TGTGCCAGCAGCTTACACCGAGGGCTAGTCCTATCCGATGAGCAGTTCTTC. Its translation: CASSLHRGLVLSDEQFF.